This is a list of T cell receptor beta chains from one sample in a study of cytomegalovirus exposure and HLA in healthy donors. Libraries were prepared by immunoSEQ multiplex PCR; TCRdb keeps only in-frame clonotypes and omits some of them. Of 130,000 to 150,000 clones detected, 60% to 80% appear once; the ten largest clones hold 1.5% to 2%. What was sequenced was PBMCs. The receptors come from a woman aged 25 to 39 in good health and CMV-seronegative. Both conserved end residues are part of each CDR3. Fields, in order: V gene, CDR3 protein.

TRBV25-1 | CASSEYLGTGTEKLFF
TRBV25-1 | CASSPGNTEAFF
TRBV21-1 | CASSNRDRGLHAGELFF
TRBV7-8 | CASSQTSGHPDTQYF
TRBV11-2 | CASSLDRGRGYTF
TRBV18 | CASSPPLDPDTQYF
TRBV6-1 | CASSEGRGLDLHF
TRBV5-4 | CASSYGGGPGELFF
TRBV27 | CASRTHPGDGLSEQYF
TRBV6-5 | CASSEQGVQYF
TRBV6-5 | CASQRAQSPLHF
TRBV19 | CASTGVSGANVLTF
TRBV7-9 | CASSLGGTGEGNIQYF
TRBV6-1 | CASSATGIGEQYF
TRBV19 | CASKENEARVYTF
TRBV4-2 | CASSQDLTTGFSEAFF
TRBV14 | CASSQVGDSSGNTIYF
TRBV6-1 | CASSEQAGNQPQHF
TRBV19 | CASSTETGGAGAFF
TRBV5-1 | CASRERGALIQETQYF
TRBV7-3 | CASSYGQGGAEAFF
TRBV6-1 | CASSGLAGGTDTQYF
TRBV2 | CASSLTGGGFGTEAFF
TRBV19 | CASSWGGGSYEQYF
TRBV25-1 | CASSERTSGGGWDTQYF
TRBV30 | CAFLSVGDGYTF
TRBV5-1 | CASNRVPTNEKLFF
TRBV28 | CASTSGGGGAFEAFF
TRBV2 | CASSGQMNTEAFF